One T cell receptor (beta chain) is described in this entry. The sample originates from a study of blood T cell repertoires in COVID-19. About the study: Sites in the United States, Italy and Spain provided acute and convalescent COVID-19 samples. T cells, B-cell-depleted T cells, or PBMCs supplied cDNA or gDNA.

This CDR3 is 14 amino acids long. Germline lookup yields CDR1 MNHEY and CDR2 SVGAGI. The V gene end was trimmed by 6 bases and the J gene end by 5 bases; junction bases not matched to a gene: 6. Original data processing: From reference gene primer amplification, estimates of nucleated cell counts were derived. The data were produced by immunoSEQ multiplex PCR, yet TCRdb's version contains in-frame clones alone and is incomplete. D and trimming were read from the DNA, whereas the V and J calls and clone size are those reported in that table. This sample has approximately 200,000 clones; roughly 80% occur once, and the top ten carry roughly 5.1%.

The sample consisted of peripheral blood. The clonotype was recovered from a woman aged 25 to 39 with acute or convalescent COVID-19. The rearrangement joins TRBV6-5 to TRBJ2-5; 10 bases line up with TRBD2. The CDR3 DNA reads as TGTGCCAGCAGCATAGCGGGGGGCGGGGAGACCCAGTACTTC. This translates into CASSIAGGGETQYF.